The source of this T cell receptor beta chain is a study of blood T cell repertoires in COVID-19. Study details: Some COVID-19 samples were acute and others convalescent; all came from the United States, Italy and Spain. PBMCs, B-cell-depleted T cells, or T cells provided the cDNA or gDNA that made up the material.

In the authors' workflow: Reference gene primer amplification in the assay estimated nucleated cell counts. This table comes from immunoSEQ multiplex PCR, and its TCRdb copy is limited to in-frame clones, with some not included. V, J and clone size reflect that table, while D and trimming were determined from the DNA. The table records approximately 97,000 clones, 91% of them present only once. The CDR3 length is 16 residues. Germline CDR1 MNHNY, CDR2 SVGAGI (reference sequence). Trimming at V came to 6 bases and at J to 0 bases, leaving 7 bases not matched to a gene. The clonotype was recovered from a man between 18 and 29 years old with acute or convalescent COVID-19. This rearrangement joins TRBV6-6 to TRBJ2-1, with 8 positions matching TRBD2. Sequenced sample: peripheral blood. The CDR3 sequence: CASSPVAGSSYNEQFF. The CDR3 DNA follows: TGTGCCAGCAGCCCTGTAGCGGGGAGCTCCTACAATGAGCAGTTCTTC.